The sequence of this T cell receptor beta chain was determined in a study of vaccination effects on CD4 cells after COVID-19. Looking at the study overall: Pools of viral peptides were used by the ViraFEST assay to expand antigen-specific CD4+ T cells ahead of sequencing. It was with roughly 10 IU/ml IL-2 and about 10 ug/ml peptides that around 1.9 million PBMC per well were cultured.

The repertoire was sequenced with immunoSEQ multiplex PCR; TCRdb's copy has only in-frame clones and lacks some. The table records about 74,000 clones, approximately 77% of them present only once. Germline-derived CDR1 and CDR2 are LGHDT and YNNKEL (reference sequence). Trimming stripped 1 base from V and 2 bases from J, with 15 bases between. CDR3 size: 17 residues. In regard to this clone: The antigen is not known.

Regarding the study as a whole: After vaccination, at late timepoints, clones induced by infection and by vaccine contracted markedly.

Between days 9 and 10 of culture, CD4+ T cells were separated out. Cultures had half their medium replaced with IL-2 medium on days 3 and 7. Specimen: CD4+ T cells from PBMCs cultured without peptide, collected before COVID-19 vaccination. The receptor was derived from a human donor who received a COVID-19 vaccine. The chain has TRBV3-1 (or the pseudogene TRBV3-2) and TRBJ2-1, with unresolved D. CDR3 sequence: CASSQVKAGFTYNEQFF. CDR3 sequence (DNA): TGTGCCAGCAGCCAAGTCAAGGCAGGATTTACCTACAATGAGCAGTTCTTC.